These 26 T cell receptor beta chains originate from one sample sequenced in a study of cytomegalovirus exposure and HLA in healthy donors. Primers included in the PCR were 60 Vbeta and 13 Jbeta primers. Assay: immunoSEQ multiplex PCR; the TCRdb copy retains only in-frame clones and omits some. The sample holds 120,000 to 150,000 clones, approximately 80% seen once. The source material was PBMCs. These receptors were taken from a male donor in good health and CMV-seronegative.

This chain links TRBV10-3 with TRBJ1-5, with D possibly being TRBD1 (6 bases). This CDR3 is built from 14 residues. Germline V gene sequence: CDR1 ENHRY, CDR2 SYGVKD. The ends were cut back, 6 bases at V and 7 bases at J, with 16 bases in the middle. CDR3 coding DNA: TGTGCCATCAGCGCGCGGGGGCAGGAGCAGCCCCAGCATTTT. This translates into CAISARGQEQPQHF.

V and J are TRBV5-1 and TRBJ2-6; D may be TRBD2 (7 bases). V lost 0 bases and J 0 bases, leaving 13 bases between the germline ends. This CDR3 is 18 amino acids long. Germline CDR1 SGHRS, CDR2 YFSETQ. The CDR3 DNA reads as TGCGCCAGCAGCTTGGGCCAGGGAGGGGGCTCTGGGGCCAACGTCCTGACTTTC. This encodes CASSLGQGGGSGANVLTF.

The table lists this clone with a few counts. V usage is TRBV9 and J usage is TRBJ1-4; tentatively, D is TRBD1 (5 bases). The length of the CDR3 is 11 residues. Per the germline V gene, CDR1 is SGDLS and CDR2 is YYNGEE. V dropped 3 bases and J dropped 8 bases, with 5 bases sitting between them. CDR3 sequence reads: CASSAGEKLFF. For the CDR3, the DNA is TGTGCCAGCAGCGCAGGGGAAAAACTGTTTTTT.

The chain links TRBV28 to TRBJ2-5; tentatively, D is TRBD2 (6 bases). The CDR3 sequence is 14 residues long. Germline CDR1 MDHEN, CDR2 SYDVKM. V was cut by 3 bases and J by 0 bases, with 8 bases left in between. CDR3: CASSFGGYQETQYF. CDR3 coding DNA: TGTGCCAGCAGTTTTGGGGGGTACCAAGAGACCCAGTACTTC.

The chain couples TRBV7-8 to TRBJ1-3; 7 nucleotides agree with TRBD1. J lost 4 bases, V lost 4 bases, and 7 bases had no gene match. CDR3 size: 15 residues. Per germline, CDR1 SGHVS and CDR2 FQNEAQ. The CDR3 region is CASSSRQGLGNTIYF. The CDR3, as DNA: TGTGCCAGCAGCTCGAGACAGGGTTTGGGAAACACCATATATTTT.

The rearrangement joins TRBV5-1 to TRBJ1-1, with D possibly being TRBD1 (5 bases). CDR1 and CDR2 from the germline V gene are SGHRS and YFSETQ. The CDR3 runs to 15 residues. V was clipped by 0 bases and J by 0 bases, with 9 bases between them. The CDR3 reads CASSLAPGVNTEAFF. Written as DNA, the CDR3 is TGCGCCAGCAGCTTGGCGCCGGGGGTGAACACTGAAGCTTTCTTT.

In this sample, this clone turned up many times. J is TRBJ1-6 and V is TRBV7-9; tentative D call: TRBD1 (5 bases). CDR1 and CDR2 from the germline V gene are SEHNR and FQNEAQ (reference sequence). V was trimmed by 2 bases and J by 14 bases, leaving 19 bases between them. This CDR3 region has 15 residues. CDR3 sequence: CASSLTAELGGALHF. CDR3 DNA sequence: TGTGCCAGCAGCTTAACGGCAGAGCTCGGAGGGGCCCTCCACTTT. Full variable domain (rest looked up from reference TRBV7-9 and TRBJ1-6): DTGVSQNPRHKITKRGQNVTFRCDPISEHNRLYWYRQTLGQGPEFLTYFQNEAQLEKSRLLSDRFSAERPKGSFSTLEIQRTEQGDSAMYLCASSLTAELGGALHFGNGTRLTVT.

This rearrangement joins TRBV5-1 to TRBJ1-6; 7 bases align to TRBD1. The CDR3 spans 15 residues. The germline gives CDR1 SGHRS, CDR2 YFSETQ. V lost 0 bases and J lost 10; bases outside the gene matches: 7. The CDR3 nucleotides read TGCGCCAGCAGCTTGGGGTCGACAGGGTCCTCACCCCTCCACTTT. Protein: CASSLGSTGSSPLHF.

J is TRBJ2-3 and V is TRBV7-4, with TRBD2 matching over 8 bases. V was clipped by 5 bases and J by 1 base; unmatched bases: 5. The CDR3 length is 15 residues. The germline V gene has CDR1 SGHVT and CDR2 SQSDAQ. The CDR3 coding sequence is TGTGCCAGCAGCGTTAGCGGGGTACGCACAGATACGCAGTATTTT. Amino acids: CASSVSGVRTDTQYF.

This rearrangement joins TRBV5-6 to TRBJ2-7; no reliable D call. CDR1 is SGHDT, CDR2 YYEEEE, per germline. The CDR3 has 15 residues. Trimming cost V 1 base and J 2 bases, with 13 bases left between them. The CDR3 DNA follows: TGTGCCAGCAGCTTGCGTGAGAGAGTGACCTACGAGCAGTACTTC. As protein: CASSLRERVTYEQYF.

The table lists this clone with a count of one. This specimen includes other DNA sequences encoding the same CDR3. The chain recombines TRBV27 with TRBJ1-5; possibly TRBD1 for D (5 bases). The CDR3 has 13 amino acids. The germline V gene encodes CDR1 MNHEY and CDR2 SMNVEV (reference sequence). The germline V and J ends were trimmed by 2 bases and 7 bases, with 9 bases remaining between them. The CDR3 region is CASSLREGQPQHF. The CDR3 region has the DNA TGTGCCAGCAGTTTAAGGGAGGGGCAGCCCCAGCATTTT.

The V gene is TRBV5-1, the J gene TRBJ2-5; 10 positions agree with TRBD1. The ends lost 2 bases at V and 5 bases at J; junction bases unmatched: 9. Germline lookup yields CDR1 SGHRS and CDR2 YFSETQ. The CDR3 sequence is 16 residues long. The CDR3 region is CASSLPGTGDGETQYF. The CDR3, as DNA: TGCGCCAGCAGCTTACCCGGGACAGGGGACGGGGAGACCCAGTACTTC.

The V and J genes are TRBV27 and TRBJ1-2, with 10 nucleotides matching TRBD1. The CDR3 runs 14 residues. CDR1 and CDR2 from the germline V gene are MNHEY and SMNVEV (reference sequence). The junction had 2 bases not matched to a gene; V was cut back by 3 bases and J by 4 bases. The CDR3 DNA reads TGTGCCAGCAGTTTGGACAGGGGGGGCTATGGCTACACCTTC. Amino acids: CASSLDRGGYGYTF.

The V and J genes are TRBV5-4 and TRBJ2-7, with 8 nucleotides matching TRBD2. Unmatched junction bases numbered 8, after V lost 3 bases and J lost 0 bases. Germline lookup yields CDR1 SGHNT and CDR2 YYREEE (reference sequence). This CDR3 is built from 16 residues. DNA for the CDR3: TGTGCCAGCAGCTATAATAGCGGGGCCCGCTCCTACGAGCAGTACTTC. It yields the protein CASSYNSGARSYEQYF.

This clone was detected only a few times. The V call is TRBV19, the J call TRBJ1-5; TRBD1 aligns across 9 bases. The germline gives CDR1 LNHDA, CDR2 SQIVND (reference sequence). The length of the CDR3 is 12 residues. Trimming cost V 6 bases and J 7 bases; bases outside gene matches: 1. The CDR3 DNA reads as TGTGCCAGTAGGGACAGGGGCCAGCCCCAGCATTTT. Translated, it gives CASRDRGQPQHF.

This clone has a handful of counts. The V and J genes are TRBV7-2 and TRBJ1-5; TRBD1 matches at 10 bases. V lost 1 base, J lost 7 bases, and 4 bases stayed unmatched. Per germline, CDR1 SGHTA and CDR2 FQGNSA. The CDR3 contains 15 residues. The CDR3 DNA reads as TGTGCCAGCAGCTTAGTGACAGGGGGCGGGCAGCCCCAGCATTTT. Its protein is CASSLVTGGGQPQHF.

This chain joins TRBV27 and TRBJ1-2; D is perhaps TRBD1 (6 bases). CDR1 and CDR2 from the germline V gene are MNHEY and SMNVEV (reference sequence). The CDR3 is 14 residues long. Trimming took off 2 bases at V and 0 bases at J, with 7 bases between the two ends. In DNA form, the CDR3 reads TGTGCCAGCAGTTTAGGACAGTCTAACTATGGCTACACCTTC. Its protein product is CASSLGQSNYGYTF.

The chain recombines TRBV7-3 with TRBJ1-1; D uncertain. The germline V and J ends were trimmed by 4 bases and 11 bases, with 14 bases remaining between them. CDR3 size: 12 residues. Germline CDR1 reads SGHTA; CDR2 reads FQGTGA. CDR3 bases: TGTGCCAGCAGCTCCGGATCGGGAAAGGCTTTCTTT. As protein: CASSSGSGKAFF.

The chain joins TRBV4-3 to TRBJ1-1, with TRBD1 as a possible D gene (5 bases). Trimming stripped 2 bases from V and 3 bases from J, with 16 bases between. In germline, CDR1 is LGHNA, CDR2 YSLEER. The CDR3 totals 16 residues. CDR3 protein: CASSQSGTSRYTEAFF. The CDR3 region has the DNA TGCGCCAGCAGCCAATCAGGGACTAGTCGGTACACTGAAGCTTTCTTT.

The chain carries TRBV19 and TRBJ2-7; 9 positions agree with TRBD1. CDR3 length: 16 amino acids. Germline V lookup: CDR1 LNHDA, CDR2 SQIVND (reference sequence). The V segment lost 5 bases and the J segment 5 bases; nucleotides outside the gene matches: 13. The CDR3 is CASSPQAGTGKNEQYF. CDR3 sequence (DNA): TGTGCCAGTAGTCCTCAGGCGGGGACAGGGAAAAACGAGCAGTACTTC.

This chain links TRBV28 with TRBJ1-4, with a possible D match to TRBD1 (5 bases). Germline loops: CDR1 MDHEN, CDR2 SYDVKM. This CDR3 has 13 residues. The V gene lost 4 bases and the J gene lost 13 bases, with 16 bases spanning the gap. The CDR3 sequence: CASSSSRRGGLFF. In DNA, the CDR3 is TGTGCCAGCAGTTCTAGCCGACGGGGGGGACTGTTTTTT.

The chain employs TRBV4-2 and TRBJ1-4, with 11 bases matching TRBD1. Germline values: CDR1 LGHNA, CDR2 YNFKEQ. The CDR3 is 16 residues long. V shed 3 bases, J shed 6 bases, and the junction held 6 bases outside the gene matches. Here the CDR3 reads CASSQGPGQGDEKLFF. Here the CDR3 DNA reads TGTGCCAGCAGCCAGGGGCCGGGACAGGGGGATGAAAAACTGTTTTTT.

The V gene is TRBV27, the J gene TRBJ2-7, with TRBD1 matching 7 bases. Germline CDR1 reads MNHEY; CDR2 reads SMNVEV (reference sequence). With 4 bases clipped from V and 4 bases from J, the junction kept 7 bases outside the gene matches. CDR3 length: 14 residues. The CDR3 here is CASSSLGGSYEQYF. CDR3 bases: TGTGCCAGCAGTTCTCTAGGGGGCAGTTACGAGCAGTACTTC.

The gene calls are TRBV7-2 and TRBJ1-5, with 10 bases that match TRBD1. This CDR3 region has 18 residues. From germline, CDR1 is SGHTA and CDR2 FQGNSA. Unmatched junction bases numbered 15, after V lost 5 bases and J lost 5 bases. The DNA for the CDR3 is TGTGCCAGCAGCAATGCCCCCTCCGGACAGGGGGACGATCAGCCCCAGCATTTT. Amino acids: CASSNAPSGQGDDQPQHF. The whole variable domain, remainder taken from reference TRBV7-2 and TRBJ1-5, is GAGVSQSPSNKVTEKGKDVELRCDPISGHTALYWYRQSLGQGLEFLIYFQGNSAPDKSGLPSDRFSAERTGGSVSTLTIQRTQQEDSAVYLCASSNAPSGQGDDQPQHFGDGTRLSIL.

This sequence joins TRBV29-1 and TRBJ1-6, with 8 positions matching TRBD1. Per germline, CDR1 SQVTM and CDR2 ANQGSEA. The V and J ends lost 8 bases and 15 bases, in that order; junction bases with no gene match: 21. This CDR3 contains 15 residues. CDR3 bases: TGCAGCCCTTGCTTATTGTCAGGGGGCGACGTCGGCCTCCACTTT. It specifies CSPCLLSGGDVGLHF.

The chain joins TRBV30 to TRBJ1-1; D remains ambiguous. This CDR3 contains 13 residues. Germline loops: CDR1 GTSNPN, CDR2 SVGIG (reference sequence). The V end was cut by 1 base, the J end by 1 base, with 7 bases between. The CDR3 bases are TGTGCCTGGAGTGCCTTCGGGAACACTGAAGCTTTCTTT. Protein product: CAWSAFGNTEAFF.